The rows below give T cell receptor beta chains drawn from one sample of a study of shared clonotypes between healthy human individuals. Measured with immunoSEQ multiplex PCR; TCRdb has only the in-frame clones, and not every one. The sample yields 300,000 to 400,000 clones, less than 85% seen once. Sequenced: memory CD4+ T cells sorted from blood. Receptors were obtained from a man aged 25 to 45 in good health. CDR3s include the opening cysteine and the closing phenylalanine or tryptophan. The D gene is left open where the match is weak. Clone size, where shown, is once, few, many, or a class for clones that have expanded.

d_call: NA
clone_size: NA
j_call: TRBJ1-4
v_call: TRBV29-1
cdr3_aa: CSVGQATNEKLFF
cdr3_nt: TGCAGCGTGGGACAAGCAACTAATGAAAAACTGTTTTTT

d_call: NA
clone_size: NA
j_call: TRBJ2-6
v_call: TRBV5-8
cdr3_aa: CASSGDTWTLSGANVLTF
cdr3_nt: TGTGCCAGCAGCGGGGACACTTGGACACTCTCTGGGGCCAACGTCCTGACTTTC

d_call: NA
clone_size: NA
j_call: TRBJ2-7
v_call: TRBV25-1
cdr3_aa: CASSIAGTFYEQYF
cdr3_nt: TGTGCCAGCAGCATTGCCGGGACATTCTACGAGCAGTACTTC

d_call: NA
clone_size: NA
j_call: TRBJ2-5
v_call: TRBV4-3
cdr3_aa: CASSQGGWETQYF
cdr3_nt: TGCGCCAGCAGCCAAGGCGGGTGGGAGACCCAGTACTTC

d_call: TRBD2
clone_size: NA
j_call: TRBJ2-1
v_call: TRBV7-9
cdr3_aa: CASSQRSGRGDEQFF
cdr3_nt: TGTGCCAGCAGTCAACGAAGCGGGAGAGGCGATGAGCAGTTCTTC

d_call: NA
clone_size: NA
j_call: TRBJ2-1
v_call: TRBV7-2
cdr3_aa: CASSLANKLRYNEQFF
cdr3_nt: TGTGCCAGCAGCTTAGCGAATAAGCTCCGCTACAATGAGCAGTTCTTC

d_call: NA
clone_size: NA
j_call: TRBJ1-5
v_call: TRBV5-1
cdr3_aa: CASSLTGHQPQHF
cdr3_nt: TGCGCCAGCAGCTTGACAGGGCATCAGCCCCAGCATTTT

d_call: TRBD1
clone_size: NA
j_call: TRBJ2-3
v_call: TRBV5-1
cdr3_aa: CASSLAQGAQGQYF
cdr3_nt: TGCGCCAGCAGCTTGGCCCAGGGGGCGCAGGGGCAGTATTTT

d_call: TRBD2
clone_size: NA
j_call: TRBJ2-1
v_call: TRBV28
cdr3_aa: CASGLETAGGEGRAYNEQFF
cdr3_nt: TGTGCCAGCGGGTTAGAAACGGCGGGAGGGGAGGGTAGGGCCTACAATGAGCAGTTCTTC

d_call: NA
clone_size: NA
j_call: TRBJ1-1
v_call: TRBV5-1
cdr3_aa: CASSFKGQNTEAFF
cdr3_nt: TGCGCCAGCAGCTTTAAAGGCCAAAACACTGAAGCTTTCTTT

d_call: NA
clone_size: few
j_call: TRBJ1-5
v_call: TRBV7-2
cdr3_aa: CASSLLLSNQPQHF
cdr3_nt: TGTGCCAGCAGCTTATTACTTAGCAATCAGCCCCAGCATTTT

d_call: NA
clone_size: medium-sized
j_call: TRBJ1-1
v_call: TRBV28
cdr3_aa: CASRHWQINTEAFF
cdr3_nt: TGTGCCAGCAGGCATTGGCAAATCAACACTGAAGCTTTCTTT

d_call: TRBD1
clone_size: NA
j_call: TRBJ1-2
v_call: TRBV10-3
cdr3_aa: CATGGQENLNYGYTF
cdr3_nt: TGTGCCACAGGAGGACAGGAAAATCTTAACTATGGCTACACCTTC

d_call: TRBD2
clone_size: once
j_call: TRBJ2-1
v_call: TRBV6-1
cdr3_aa: CASLYPGTIPNEQFF
cdr3_nt: TGTGCCAGCCTTTATCCCGGGACTATCCCCAATGAGCAGTTCTTC

d_call: NA
clone_size: few
j_call: TRBJ1-1
v_call: TRBV30
cdr3_aa: CAWSAQGGSFF
cdr3_nt: TGTGCCTGGAGTGCACAGGGTGGGTCTTTCTTT

d_call: TRBD1
clone_size: NA
j_call: TRBJ2-7
v_call: TRBV6-1
cdr3_aa: CASSEDYPGQGVGEQYF
cdr3_nt: TGTGCCAGCAGTGAAGATTATCCGGGACAGGGTGTAGGGGAGCAGTACTTC

d_call: NA
clone_size: NA
j_call: TRBJ2-4
v_call: TRBV6-6
cdr3_aa: CASTGGGGPKNIQYF
cdr3_nt: TGTGCCAGCACCGGCGGCGGGGGCCCCAAAAACATTCAGTACTTC

d_call: NA
clone_size: NA
j_call: TRBJ2-2
v_call: TRBV4-3
cdr3_aa: CASSQEWEGELFF
cdr3_nt: TGCGCCAGCAGCCAAGAATGGGAAGGGGAGCTGTTTTTT

d_call: NA
clone_size: NA
j_call: TRBJ1-1
v_call: TRBV28
cdr3_aa: CASSSPSATEAFF
cdr3_nt: TGTGCCAGCAGTTCTCCGAGCGCCACAGAAGCTTTCTTT

d_call: NA
clone_size: NA
j_call: TRBJ2-3
v_call: TRBV28
cdr3_aa: CASSISTDTQYF
cdr3_nt: TGTGCCAGCAGTATTAGCACAGATACGCAGTATTTT

d_call: TRBD1
clone_size: NA
j_call: TRBJ2-6
v_call: TRBV27
cdr3_aa: CASVGQDPFSGANVLTF
cdr3_nt: TGTGCCAGCGTAGGACAGGACCCCTTCTCTGGGGCCAACGTCCTGACTTTC

d_call: TRBD2
clone_size: NA
j_call: TRBJ2-1
v_call: TRBV7-8
cdr3_aa: CASSLLAGGIGNEQFF
cdr3_nt: TGTGCCAGCAGCCTTCTAGCGGGAGGGATCGGGAATGAGCAGTTCTTC